This T cell receptor (beta chain) was captured by sequencing in a study of CD8+ T cells in alopecia areata. The table lists this clone with a few counts. RNA extraction and reverse transcription yielded cDNA as sequencing template. The protocol was immunoSEQ multiplex PCR, while the TCRdb copy is restricted to in-frame clones and leaves out a portion. Among 120,000 or so clones, roughly two fifths were seen once, and the ten largest hold about 3.1%. Sorting of PBMCs yielded the CD4+ and CD8+ T cells. The CDR3 totals 11 residues. Trimming removed 7 bases at V and 6 bases at J, with 7 bases between. Germline V gene data show CDR1 as MDHEN and CDR2 as SYDVKM.

Sequenced input: CD4+ T cells sorted from blood. The chain links TRBV28 to TRBJ2-4; D gene uncertain. The TCR comes from a human donor with alopecia areata. This CDR3 reads CASNQGNIQYF. CDR3 sequence (DNA): TGTGCCAGCAACCAAGGAAACATTCAGTACTTC. Full variable domain (outside the CDR3, taken from reference TRBV28 and TRBJ2-4): DVKVTQSSRYLVKRTGEKVFLECVQDMDHENMFWYRQDPGLGLRLIYFSYDVKMKEKGDIPEGYSVSREKKERFSLILESASTNQTSMYLCASNQGNIQYFGAGTRLSVL.